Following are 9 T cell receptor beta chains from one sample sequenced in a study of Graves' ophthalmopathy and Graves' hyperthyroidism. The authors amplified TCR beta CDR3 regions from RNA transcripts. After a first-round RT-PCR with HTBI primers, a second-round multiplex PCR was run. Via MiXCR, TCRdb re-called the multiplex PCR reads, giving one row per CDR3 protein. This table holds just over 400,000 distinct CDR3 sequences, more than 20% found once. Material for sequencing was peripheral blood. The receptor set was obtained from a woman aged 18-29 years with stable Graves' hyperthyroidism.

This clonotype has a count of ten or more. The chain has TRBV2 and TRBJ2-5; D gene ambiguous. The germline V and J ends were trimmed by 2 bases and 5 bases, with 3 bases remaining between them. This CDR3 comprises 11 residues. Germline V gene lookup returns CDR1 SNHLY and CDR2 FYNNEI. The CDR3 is CASSERETQYF. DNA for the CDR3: TGTGCCAGCAGTGAAAGGGAGACCCAGTACTTC.

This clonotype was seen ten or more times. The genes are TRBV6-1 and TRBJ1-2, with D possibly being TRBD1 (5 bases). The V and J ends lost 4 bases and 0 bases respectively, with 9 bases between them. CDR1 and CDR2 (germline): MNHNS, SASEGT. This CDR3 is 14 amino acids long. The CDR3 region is CASSGSGANYGYTF. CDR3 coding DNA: TGTGCCAGCAGTGGTTCGGGGGCTAACTATGGCTACACCTTC.

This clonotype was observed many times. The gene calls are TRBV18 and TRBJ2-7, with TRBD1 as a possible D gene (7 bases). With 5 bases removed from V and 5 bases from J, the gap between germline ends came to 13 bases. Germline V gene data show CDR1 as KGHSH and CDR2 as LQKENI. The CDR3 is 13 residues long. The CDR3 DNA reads TGTGCCAGCTCAGGAGGGGGCAAGGACGAGCAGTACTTC. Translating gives CASSGGGKDEQYF. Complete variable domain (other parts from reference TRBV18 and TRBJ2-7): NAGVMQNPRHLVRRRGQEARLRCSPMKGHSHVYWYRQLPEEGLKFMVYLQKENIIDESGMPKERFSAEFPKEGPSILRIQQVVRGDSAAYFCASSGGGKDEQYFGPGTRLTVT.

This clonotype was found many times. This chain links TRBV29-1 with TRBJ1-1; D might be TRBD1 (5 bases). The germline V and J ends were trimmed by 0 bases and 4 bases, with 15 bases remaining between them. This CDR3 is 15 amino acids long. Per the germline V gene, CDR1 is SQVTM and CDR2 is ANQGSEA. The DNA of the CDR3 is TGCAGCGTTGAAGAGGGGACGGGGTTGGTCACTGAAGCTTTCTTT. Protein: CSVEEGTGLVTEAFF.

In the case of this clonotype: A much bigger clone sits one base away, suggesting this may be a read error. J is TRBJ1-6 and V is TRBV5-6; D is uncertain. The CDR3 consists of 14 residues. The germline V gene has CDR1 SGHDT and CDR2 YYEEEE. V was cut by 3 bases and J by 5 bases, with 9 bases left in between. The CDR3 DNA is TGTGCCAGCAGCTCCTGGTCAGATAATTCACCCCTCCACTTT. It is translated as CASSSWSDNSPLHF.

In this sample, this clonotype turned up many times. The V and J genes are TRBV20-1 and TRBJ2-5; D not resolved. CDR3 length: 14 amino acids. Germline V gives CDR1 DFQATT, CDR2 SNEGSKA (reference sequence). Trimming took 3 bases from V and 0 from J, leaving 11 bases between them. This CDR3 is CSASTMTNQETQYF. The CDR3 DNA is TGCAGTGCTAGTACGATGACCAACCAAGAGACCCAGTACTTC.

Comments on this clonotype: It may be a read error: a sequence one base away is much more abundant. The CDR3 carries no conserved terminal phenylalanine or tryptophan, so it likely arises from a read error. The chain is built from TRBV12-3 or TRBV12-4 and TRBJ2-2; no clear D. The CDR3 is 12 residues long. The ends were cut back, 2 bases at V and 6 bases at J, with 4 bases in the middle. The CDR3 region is CASSLLAGELFV. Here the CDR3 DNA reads TGTGCCAGCAGTTTATTGGCCGGGGAGCTGTTTGTT.

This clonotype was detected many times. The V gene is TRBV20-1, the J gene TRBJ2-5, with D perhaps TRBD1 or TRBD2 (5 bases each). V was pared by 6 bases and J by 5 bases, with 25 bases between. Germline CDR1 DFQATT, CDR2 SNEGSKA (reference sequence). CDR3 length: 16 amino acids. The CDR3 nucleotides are TGCAGTGCGGTTGTCTCCGGGACGAGGTTATTGGAGACCCAGTACTTC. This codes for CSAVVSGTRLLETQYF.

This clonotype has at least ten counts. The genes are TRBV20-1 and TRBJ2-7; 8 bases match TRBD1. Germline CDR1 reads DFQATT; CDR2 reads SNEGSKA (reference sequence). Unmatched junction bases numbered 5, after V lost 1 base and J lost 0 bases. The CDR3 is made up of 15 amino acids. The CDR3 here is CSARAGQELSYEQYF. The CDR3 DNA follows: TGCAGTGCTAGAGCGGGACAGGAACTCTCCTACGAGCAGTACTTC.